This T cell receptor (beta chain) was identified during a study of Graves' ophthalmopathy and Graves' hyperthyroidism. Many counts were recorded for this clonotype. Its matching antigen is unknown. Study-level findings and limits: Cross-validated, the 13-signature model showed 87.88%/81.08% sensitivity/specificity, and 80%/75% in the test set.

Amplification from RNA transcripts yielded the TCR beta CDR3 regions. RT-PCR in the first round used HTBI primers; a second-round multiplex PCR followed. Each CDR3 protein is one row after TCRdb ran MiXCR on the multiplex PCR reads. Of 300,000 to 400,000 distinct CDR3 sequences listed, around a sixth are singletons. V trimming: 5 bases; J trimming: 4 bases; junction bases outside the gene matches: 9. CDR1 is SGHTA and CDR2 is FQGTGA in the germline V gene. The CDR3 loop spans 16 amino acids. The sequencing sample was made of peripheral blood. The gene calls are TRBV7-3 and TRBJ2-5; 11 bases fit TRBD1. This TCR was sampled from an adult man with Graves' ophthalmopathy. DNA for the CDR3: TGTGCCAGCAGCACCTCCGGGACAGGGGGGGGAGAGACCCAGTACTTC. Protein product: CASSTSGTGGGETQYF. The complete variable domain, with remaining parts taken from reference TRBV7-3 and TRBJ2-5, reads GAGVSQTPSNKVTEKGKYVELRCDPISGHTALYWYRQSLGQGPEFLIYFQGTGAADDSGLPNDRFFAVRPEGSVSTLKIQRTERGDSAVYLCASSTSGTGGGETQYFGPGTRLLVL.